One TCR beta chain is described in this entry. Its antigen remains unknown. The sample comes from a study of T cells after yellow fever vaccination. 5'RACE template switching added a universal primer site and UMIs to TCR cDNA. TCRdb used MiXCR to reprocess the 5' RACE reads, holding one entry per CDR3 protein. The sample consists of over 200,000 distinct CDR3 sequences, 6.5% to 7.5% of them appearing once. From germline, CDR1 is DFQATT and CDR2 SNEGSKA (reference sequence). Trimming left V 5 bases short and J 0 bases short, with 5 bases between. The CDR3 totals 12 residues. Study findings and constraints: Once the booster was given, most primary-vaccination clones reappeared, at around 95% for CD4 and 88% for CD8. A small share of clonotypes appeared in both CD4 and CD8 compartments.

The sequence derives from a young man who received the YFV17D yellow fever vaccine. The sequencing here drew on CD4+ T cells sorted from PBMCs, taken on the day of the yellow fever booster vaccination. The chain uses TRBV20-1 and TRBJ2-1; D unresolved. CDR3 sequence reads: CSALPSYNEQFF. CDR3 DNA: TGCAGTGCTCTACCCTCCTACAATGAGCAGTTCTTC.